The present T cell receptor (beta chain) was sequenced within a study of cytomegalovirus exposure and HLA in healthy donors. In regard to this clone: Antigen specificity is unknown.

The study ran its PCR with 60 Vbeta and 13 Jbeta primers. Sequenced by immunoSEQ multiplex PCR; TCRdb stores in-frame clones only, minus some. Found here are roughly 130,000 clones, around 77% of them singletons; the top ten hold more than 0.75%. Overall study results and limits: Previous analysis showed most TCR beta V segments were productive about 87% or about 30% of the time. In a later analysis, a genetic analysis reported fewer productive-TCR N-insertions in an Asian-associated ancestry cluster than the cohort average.

This CDR3 has 14 amino acids. V gave up 0 bases and J gave up 8 bases; unmatched junction bases: 3. Germline loops: CDR1 ENHRY, CDR2 SYGVKD. The gene calls are TRBV10-3 and TRBJ2-1; 8 positions agree with TRBD1. This clonotype was sampled from a man younger than 35 in good health and CMV-seronegative. Sequencing was done on a sample of PBMCs. CDR3 nucleotides: TGTGCCATCAGTGAGTCTCCGACAGGGGATGAGCAGTTCTTC. Translation: CAISESPTGDEQFF.